This T cell receptor (beta chain) was observed in a study of T cells expressing NK-cell markers. Findings of the study overall: These clonotypes also led the CD3+CD56-NKG2C+ fraction in a handful of donors.

There are 17 residues in the CDR3. Germline loops: CDR1 WNHNN, CDR2 SYGVQD (reference sequence). TCRdb re-called the 5' RACE reads; every CDR3 protein appears as one record, without DNA. This listing includes over 200,000 distinct CDR3 sequences. About this clonotype: What it binds is not known.

The sample taken for sequencing was blood T cells: a sorted CD56 or NKG2C T cell subset, CD4+ or CD8+ T cells, or bulk PBMC T cells (not recorded which). The source of this sequence is a young man in good health. The chain is built from TRBV10-1 and TRBJ2-2; no DNA is available, so the TRBD1 call from TCRdb remains unchecked. The chain's CDR3 is CASSESGTGTNTGELFF.